Sequencing of this T cell receptor (beta chain) was carried out in a study of immune cell composition in non-small cell lung cancer. This CDR3 is 15 amino acids long. V lost 4 bases, J lost 0 bases, and 9 bases lay in between. CDR1 MGHRA and CDR2 YSYEKL come from the germline V gene. Sequenced by immunoSEQ multiplex PCR; TCRdb stores in-frame clones only, minus some. The sample carries roughly 4,400 clones, roughly 76% recorded once. The chain has TRBV4-1 and TRBJ2-2; D perhaps matches TRBD2 (5 bases). The TCR originated in a human donor with non-small cell lung cancer. The sequenced sample consisted of lung tumor tissue. The CDR3 DNA is TGCGCCAGCAGCCGAGAGGGCGCGAACACCGGGGAGCTGTTTTTT. This codes for CASSREGANTGELFF.